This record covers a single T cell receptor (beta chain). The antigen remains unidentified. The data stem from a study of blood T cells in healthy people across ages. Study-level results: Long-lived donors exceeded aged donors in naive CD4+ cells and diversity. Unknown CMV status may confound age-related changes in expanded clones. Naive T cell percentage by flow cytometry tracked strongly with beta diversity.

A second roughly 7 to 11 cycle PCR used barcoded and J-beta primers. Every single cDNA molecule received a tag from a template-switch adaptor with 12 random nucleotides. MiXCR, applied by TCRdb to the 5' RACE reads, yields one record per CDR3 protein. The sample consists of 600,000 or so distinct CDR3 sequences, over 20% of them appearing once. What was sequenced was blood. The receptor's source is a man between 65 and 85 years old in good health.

CDR3 sequence (DNA): TGCAGCGTTGTTTTGCAGGGGCCCAATGAGCAGTTCTTC. Amino acid sequence: CSVVLQGPNEQFF. The chain couples TRBV29-1 to TRBJ2-1; D perhaps matches TRBD1 (6 bases). CDR3 length equals 13 residues. Trimming pared 4 bases from V and 6 bases from J, leaving 13 bases between. Germline assignment: CDR1 SQVTM and CDR2 ANQGSEA.